This T cell receptor beta chain was sequenced during a study of Ad26.COV2.S vaccination and SARS-CoV-2 variants (dated by TCRdb to the early 2020s). Background on the whole study: Vaccine-arm donors came from COV1001, a multicentre, randomized, double-blind, placebo-controlled phase I-IIa trial of Ad26.COV2.S in healthy adults. Investigators did not know the trial group allocation while performing experiments and assessing outcomes. Trial participants were randomized into five groups of five: low-dose or high-dose Ad26.COV2.S given once or twice, or placebo on both occasions. A total of around 32 samples were included in the TCR-sequenced set, comprising roughly 19 Ad26.COV2.S vaccine recipients, 5 placebo recipients and 8 SARS-CoV-2 convalescent individuals. TCRbeta repertoire sequencing served as the tool for gauging how specific and how broad the SARS-CoV-2-reactive T cell receptors were following Ad26.COV2.S vaccination. Ad26.COV2.S was administered intramuscularly at 5 x 10^10 or 1 x 10^11 viral particles, either as a single shot or as two shots given 56 days apart.

Via the germline V gene, CDR1 is MDHEN and CDR2 SYDVKM. A distance of 18 bases separates the germline ends of V and J, which lose 10 bases and 2 bases respectively. The CDR3 has 15 amino acids, counting the end cysteine and phenylalanine. Of the read, only the CDR3 DNA is kept; its 45 bases are in frame from base 1. The sample's treatment or condition, from its label and the paper: 19 received Ad26.COV2.S at low or high dose, single or two shots; about five received placebo; per-sample allocation not given. Repertoires of vaccine and placebo recipients were sequenced from samples taken on day 63 after the first injection. Between 29 July and 7 August 2020, Cohort 1b enrolled 25 adults aged 18-55 years at one site in Boston, USA. As a vaccine, Ad26.COV2.S was a replication-incompetent adenovirus type 26 vector that expressed a prefusion-stabilized SARS-CoV-2 spike protein derived from the original Wuhan strain.

A note on this clone: The antigen it recognizes is unknown. Base qualities are not at hand, and no much larger clone is one base apart.

The immunoSEQ Assay was the method used to sequence TCRbeta CDR3 regions. After extraction, genomic DNA underwent amplification by bias-controlled multiplex PCR, followed by high-throughput sequencing. Per the authors' processing: To quantify the absolute abundance of each unique TCRbeta CDR3 region, sequences were collapsed and filtered. Usable DNA was measured by amplifying reference genes present in all nucleated cells, and TCRbeta template counts were normalized to that usable DNA to estimate T cell fraction. Repertoire TCRs were annotated as SARS-CoV-2-specific by exact matching of V gene, CDR3 amino acid sequence and J gene to a known reactive TCR set. The reference SARS-CoV-2 TCR set was derived from MIRA and filtered for enrichment in COVID-19-positive ImmuneCODE repertoires, a step that removed public or cross-reactive TCRs. Drawing on the MIRA antigens, annotated TCRs were analysed further at the level of specific ORF or position within ORF. Depth was the summed frequency of annotated unique rearrangements, while breadth was defined as annotated unique rearrangements over total unique productive rearrangements. TCR breadth was compared between groups using two-sided Wilcoxon rank-sum tests. Not all clones reach the TCRdb copy of this immuneACCESS table, which keeps in-frame sequences only. Checked studies attribute under half of the gap to unresolved V genes and leave the rest unexplained. The D gene and trimming were derived from the DNA, and the V and J assignments and clone size from that table. In all, the sample holds 440,000 or so clones, and around 92% of those were seen once. The ten largest clonotypes hold under 2% of the sample.

Results the study describes overall, beyond this receptor: Spike-specific TCR breadth was higher in Ad26.COV2.S recipients than in placebo recipients (P = 0.0014). The study was not powered for comparison of responses between vaccine doses or regimens. Vaccine and placebo recipients had comparable non-spike TCR breadth, which fits with the vaccine containing only spike. According to the authors, total T cell responses may have been underestimated by the TCR breadth and depth analyses. After vaccination, spike-specific CD8+ and CD4+ T cell responses were reported to show substantial breadth.

The receptor was derived from a person between 18 and 59 years old who received the Ad26.COV2.S COVID-19 vaccine or a placebo. This chain joins TRBV28 to TRBJ1-5; no D segment can be confidently identified. Source: peripheral blood, taken in a trial of Ad26.COV2.S vaccine versus placebo. The base sequence is TGTGCCACCGACCGAGGATGGTCACGCAATCAGCCCCAGCATTTT. This translates into CATDRGWSRNQPQHF.